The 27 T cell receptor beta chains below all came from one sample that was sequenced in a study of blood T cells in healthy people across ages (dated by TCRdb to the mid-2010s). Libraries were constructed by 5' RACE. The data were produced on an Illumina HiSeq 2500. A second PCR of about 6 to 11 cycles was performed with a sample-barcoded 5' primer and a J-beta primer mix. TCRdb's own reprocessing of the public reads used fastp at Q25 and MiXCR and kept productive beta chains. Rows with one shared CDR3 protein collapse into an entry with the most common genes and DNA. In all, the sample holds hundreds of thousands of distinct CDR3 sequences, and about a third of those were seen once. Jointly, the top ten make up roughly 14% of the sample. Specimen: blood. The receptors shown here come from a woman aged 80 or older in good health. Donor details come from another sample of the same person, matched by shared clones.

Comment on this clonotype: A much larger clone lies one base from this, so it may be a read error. The chain's CDR3 is CASSLVGGPGYEQFF. CDR3 coding DNA: TGTGCCAGCAGCTTGGTGGGGGGGCCAGGGTATGAGCAGTTCTTC. V is TRBV7-8 and J is TRBJ2-1; possibly TRBD2 for D (7 bases). V was clipped by 3 bases and J by 8 bases, with 17 bases between them. The CDR3 length is 15 residues. The germline CDR1 and CDR2 sequences are SGHVS and FQNEAQ.

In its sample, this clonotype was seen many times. CDR3 DNA sequence: TGCGCCAGCAGCTTGGCCCAGCGGGGCGACACAGATACGCAGTATTTT. It yields the protein CASSLAQRGDTDTQYF. The chain has TRBV5-1 and TRBJ2-3; the match to TRBD2 covers 7 bases. CDR1 and CDR2 (germline): SGHRS, YFSETQ. J gave up 2 bases and V 0 bases, and 6 bases lay outside the gene matches. CDR3 length: 16 residues.

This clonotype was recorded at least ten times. The DNA of the CDR3 is TGTGCCAGCAGCTTGACCCGCGACACTGAAGCTTTCTTT. Residues: CASSLTRDTEAFF. This chain uses TRBV6-5 with TRBJ1-1, with unresolved D. The CDR3 length is 13 residues. Trimming pared 6 bases from V and 3 bases from J, leaving 11 bases between. Germline lookup yields CDR1 MNHEY and CDR2 SVGAGI.

The CDR3 DNA sequence: TGCAGTGCTAGACGTGCCCCCGTTGGAGGCTCCTACGAGCAGTACTTC. Translated: CSARRAPVGGSYEQYF. The gene calls are TRBV20-1 and TRBJ2-7; D is possibly TRBD2 (5 bases). V was pared by 2 bases and J by 0 bases, with 17 bases between. This CDR3 is 16 amino acids long. Germline-derived CDR1 and CDR2 are DFQATT and SNEGSKA (reference sequence).

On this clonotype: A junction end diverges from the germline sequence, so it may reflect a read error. The CDR3 coding sequence is TGTGCCACCAGCCGACCGGGACAGAACTGTGGCTACACCTTC. This codes for CATSRPGQNCGYTF. J is TRBJ1-2 and V is TRBV15; TRBD1 agrees at 7 bases. Germline assignment: CDR1 LNHNV and CDR2 YYDKDF (reference sequence). This CDR3 spans 14 amino acids.

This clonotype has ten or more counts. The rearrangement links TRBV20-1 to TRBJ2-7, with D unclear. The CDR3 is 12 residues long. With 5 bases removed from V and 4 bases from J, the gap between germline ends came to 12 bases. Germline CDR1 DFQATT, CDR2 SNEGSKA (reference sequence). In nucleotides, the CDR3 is TGCAGTGCTCAGTACCACCTGTACGAGCAGTACTTC. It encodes CSAQYHLYEQYF.

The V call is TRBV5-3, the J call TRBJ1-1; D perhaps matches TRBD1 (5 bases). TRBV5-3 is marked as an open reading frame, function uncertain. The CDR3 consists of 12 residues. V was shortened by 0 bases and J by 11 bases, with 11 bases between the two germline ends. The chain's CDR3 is CARSLEEGLAFF. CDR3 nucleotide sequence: TGTGCCAGAAGCTTGGAGGAGGGGCTGGCTTTCTTT.

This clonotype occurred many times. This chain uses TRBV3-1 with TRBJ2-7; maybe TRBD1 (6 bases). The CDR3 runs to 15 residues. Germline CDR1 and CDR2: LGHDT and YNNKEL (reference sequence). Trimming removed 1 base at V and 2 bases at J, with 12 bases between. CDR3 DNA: TGTGCCAGCAGCCAAGCGTCAGGGGCCGCCTACGAGCAGTACTTC. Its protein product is CASSQASGAAYEQYF.

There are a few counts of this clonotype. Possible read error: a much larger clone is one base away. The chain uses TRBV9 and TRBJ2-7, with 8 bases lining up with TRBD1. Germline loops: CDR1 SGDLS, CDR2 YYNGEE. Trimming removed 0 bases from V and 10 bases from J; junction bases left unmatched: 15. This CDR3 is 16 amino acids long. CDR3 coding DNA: TGTGCCAGCAGCGTAGATCCAGGGGGCGAACAAGAGGCCCAGTACTTC. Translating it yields CASSVDPGGEQEAQYF.

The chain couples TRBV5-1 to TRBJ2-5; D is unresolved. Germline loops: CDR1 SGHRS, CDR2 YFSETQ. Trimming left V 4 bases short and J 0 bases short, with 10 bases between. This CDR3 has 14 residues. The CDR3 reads CASSPWGYQETQYF. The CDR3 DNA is TGCGCCAGCAGCCCCTGGGGATACCAAGAGACCCAGTACTTC.

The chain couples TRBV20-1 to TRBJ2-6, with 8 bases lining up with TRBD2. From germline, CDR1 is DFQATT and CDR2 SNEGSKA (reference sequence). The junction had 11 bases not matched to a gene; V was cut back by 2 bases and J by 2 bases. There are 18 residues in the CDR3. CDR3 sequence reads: CSARTPSGRAPGANVLTF. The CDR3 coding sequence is TGCAGTGCTAGAACCCCTAGCGGGCGCGCCCCTGGGGCCAACGTCCTGACTTTC.

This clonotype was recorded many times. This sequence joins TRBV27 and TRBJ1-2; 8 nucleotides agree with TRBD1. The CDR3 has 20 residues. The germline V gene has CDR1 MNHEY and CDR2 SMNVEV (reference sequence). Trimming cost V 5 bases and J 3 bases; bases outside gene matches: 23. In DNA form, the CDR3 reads TGTGCCAGCAGTCTACTTACCGGGTCACTCAGGGGGCTTTCTCACTATGGCTACACCTTC. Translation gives CASSLLTGSLRGLSHYGYTF.

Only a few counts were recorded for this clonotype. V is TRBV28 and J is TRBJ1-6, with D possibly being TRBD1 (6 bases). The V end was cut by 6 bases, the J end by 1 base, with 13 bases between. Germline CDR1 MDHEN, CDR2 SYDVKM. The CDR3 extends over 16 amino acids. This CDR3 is CASRLDQGSYNSPLHF. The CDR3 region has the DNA TGTGCCAGCAGACTCGACCAGGGGTCCTATAATTCACCCCTCCACTTT.

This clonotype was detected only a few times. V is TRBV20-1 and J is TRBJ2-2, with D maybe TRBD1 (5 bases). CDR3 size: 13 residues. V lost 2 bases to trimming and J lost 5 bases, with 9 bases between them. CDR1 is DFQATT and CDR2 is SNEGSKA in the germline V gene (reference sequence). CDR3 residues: CSARQGVTGELFF. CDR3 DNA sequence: TGCAGTGCTAGACAGGGCGTGACCGGGGAGCTGTTTTTT.

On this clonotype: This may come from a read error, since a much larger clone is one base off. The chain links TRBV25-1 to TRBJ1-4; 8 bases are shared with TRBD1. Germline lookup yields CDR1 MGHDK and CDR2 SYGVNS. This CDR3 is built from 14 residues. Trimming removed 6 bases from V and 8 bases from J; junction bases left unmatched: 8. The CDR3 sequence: CASRDAQGGEKLFF. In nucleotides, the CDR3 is TGTGCCAGCAGGGACGCACAGGGGGGAGAAAAACTGTTTTTT.

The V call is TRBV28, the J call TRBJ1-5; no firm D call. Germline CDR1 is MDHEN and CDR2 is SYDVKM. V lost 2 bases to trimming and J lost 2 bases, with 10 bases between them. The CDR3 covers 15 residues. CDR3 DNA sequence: TGTGCCAGCAGTTTACCGGGTAGGCGCAATCAGCCCCAGCATTTT. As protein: CASSLPGRRNQPQHF.

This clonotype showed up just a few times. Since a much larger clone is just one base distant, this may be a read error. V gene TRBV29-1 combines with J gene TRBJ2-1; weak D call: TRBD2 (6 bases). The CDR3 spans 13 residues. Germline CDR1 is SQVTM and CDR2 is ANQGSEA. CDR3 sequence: CSVPASGGNERFF. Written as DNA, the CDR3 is TGCAGCGTCCCCGCTTCCGGGGGAAATGAGCGGTTCTTC.

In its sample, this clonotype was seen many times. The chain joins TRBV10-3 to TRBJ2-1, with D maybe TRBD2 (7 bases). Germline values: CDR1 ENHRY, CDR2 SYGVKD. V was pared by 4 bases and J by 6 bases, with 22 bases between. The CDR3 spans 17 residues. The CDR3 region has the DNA TGTGCCATCAGTGCGACCTGGGGGGGGGCATCTTCCAATGAGCAGTTCTTC. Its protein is CAISATWGGASSNEQFF.

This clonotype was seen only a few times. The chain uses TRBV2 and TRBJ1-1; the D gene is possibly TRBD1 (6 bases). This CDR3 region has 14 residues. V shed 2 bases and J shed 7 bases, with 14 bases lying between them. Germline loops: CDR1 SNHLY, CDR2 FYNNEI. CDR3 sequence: CASSEPTGAVEAFF. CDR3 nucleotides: TGTGCCAGCAGTGAACCGACAGGAGCAGTTGAAGCTTTCTTT.

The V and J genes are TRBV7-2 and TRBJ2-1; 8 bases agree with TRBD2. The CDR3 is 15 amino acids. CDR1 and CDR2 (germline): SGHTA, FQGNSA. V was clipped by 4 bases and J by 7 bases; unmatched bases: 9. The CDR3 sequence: CASSSYSGGGNEQFF. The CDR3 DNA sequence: TGTGCCAGCAGCTCCTACAGCGGGGGAGGTAATGAGCAGTTCTTC. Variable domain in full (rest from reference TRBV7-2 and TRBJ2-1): GAGVSQSPSNKVTEKGKDVELRCDPISGHTALYWYRQSLGQGLEFLIYFQGNSAPDKSGLPSDRFSAERTGGSVSTLTIQRTQQEDSAVYLCASSSYSGGGNEQFFGPGTRLTVL.

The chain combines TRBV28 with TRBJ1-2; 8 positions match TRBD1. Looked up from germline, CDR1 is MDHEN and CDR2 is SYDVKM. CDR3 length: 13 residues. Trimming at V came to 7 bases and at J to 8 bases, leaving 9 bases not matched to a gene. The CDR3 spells CASTDRGVGGYTF. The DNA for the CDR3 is TGTGCCAGCACCGACAGGGGTGTGGGAGGCTACACCTTC.

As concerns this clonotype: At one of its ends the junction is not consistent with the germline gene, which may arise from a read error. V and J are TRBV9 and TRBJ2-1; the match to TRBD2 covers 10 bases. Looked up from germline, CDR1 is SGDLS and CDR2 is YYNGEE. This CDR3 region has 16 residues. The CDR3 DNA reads TGTGCCAGCAGCGTAGGAACTAGCGGGGTCTACAATGAGCAGGTCTTC. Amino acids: CASSVGTSGVYNEQVF.

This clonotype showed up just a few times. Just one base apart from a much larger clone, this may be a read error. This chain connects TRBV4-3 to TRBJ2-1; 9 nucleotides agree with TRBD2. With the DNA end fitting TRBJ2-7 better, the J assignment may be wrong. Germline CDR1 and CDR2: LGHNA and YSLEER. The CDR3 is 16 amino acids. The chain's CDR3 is CASSRGRGVSYNEQYF. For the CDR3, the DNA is TGCGCCAGCAGCCGCGGGAGGGGGGTCTCCTACAATGAGCAGTACTTC.

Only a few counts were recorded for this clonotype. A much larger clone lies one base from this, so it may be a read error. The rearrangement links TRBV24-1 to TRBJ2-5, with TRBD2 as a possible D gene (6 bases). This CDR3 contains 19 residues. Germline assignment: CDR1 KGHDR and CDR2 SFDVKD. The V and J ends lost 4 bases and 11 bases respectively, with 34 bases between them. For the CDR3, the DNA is TGTGCCACCAGTGACACGACCGTTTTAGCGGAGGCTTTAGTGGGGGAGCAGTACTTC. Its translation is CATSDTTVLAEALVGEQYF.

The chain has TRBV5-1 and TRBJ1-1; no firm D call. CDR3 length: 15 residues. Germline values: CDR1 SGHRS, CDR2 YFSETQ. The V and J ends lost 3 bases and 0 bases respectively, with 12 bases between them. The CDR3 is CASSSTFGVNTEAFF. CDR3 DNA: TGCGCCAGCAGCTCCACCTTCGGGGTGAACACTGAAGCTTTCTTT.

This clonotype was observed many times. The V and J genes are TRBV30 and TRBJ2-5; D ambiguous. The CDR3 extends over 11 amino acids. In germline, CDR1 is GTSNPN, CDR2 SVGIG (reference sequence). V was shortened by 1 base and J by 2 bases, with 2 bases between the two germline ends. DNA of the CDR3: TGTGCCTGGAGTGGACAAGAGACCCAGTACTTC. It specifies CAWSGQETQYF.

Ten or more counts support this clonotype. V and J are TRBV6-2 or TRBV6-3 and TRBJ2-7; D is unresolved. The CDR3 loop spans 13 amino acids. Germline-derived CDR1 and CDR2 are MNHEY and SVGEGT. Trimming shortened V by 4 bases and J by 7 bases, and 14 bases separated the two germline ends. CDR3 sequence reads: CASSSAWGREQYF. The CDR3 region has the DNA TGTGCCAGCAGTTCCGCCTGGGGTCGGGAGCAGTACTTC.